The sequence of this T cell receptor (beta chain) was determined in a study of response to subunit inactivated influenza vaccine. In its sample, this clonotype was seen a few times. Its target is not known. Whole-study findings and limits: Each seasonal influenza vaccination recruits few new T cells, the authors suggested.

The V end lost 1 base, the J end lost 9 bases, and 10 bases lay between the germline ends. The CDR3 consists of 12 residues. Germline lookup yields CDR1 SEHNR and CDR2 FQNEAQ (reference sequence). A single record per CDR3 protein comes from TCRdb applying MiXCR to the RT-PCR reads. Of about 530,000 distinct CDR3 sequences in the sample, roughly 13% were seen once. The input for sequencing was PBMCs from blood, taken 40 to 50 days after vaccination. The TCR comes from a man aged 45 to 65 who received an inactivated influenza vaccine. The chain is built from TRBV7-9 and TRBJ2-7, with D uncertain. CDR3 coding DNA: TGTGCCAGCAGCTTAGATTGGGCTGTGCAGTACTTC. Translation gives CASSLDWAVQYF.